This T cell receptor (beta chain) emerged from a study of blood T cell repertoires in COVID-19. Looking at the study overall: The study drew acute and convalescent COVID-19 samples from the United States, Italy and Spain. Sources were T cells, B-cell-depleted T cells, or PBMCs; the material itself was cDNA or gDNA.

There are 13 residues in the CDR3. With V trimmed by 5 bases and J by 6 bases, 4 bases remained unmatched. In germline, CDR1 is LGHNA, CDR2 YSLEER. The authors' processing: Nucleated cell number was recorded as an estimate derived from reference gene primer amplification. Clones were sequenced by immunoSEQ multiplex PCR, and TCRdb holds only the in-frame ones, with some missing. The V and J calls and clone size are taken from that table; D and trimming were inferred from the DNA. The repertoire consists of 80,000 to 90,000 clones, with around 87% occurring once and the leading ten covering roughly 5%. This clone was seen more than once but under ten times.

The TCR originated in a man in his forties or fifties with acute or convalescent COVID-19. The sample taken for sequencing was peripheral blood. The chain links TRBV4-3 to TRBJ1-1; 9 bases match TRBD1. The CDR3 DNA follows: TGCGCCAGCAGCGGACAGGGGACCCCTGAAGCTTTCTTT. It specifies CASSGQGTPEAFF.